This is a list of T cell receptor beta chains from one sample in a study of T cell changes during pregnancy in multiple sclerosis. Here immunoSEQ multiplex PCR was the method, and the copy in TCRdb shows in-frame clones only, minus some. The sample holds roughly 70,000 clones, more than 85% seen once. This material consisted of peripheral blood, taken in the first trimester of pregnancy. Receptors originate from a female donor with multiple sclerosis, enrolled in a pregnancy study. Both conserved end residues are part of each CDR3. The order of the fields is V gene, D gene, J gene, CDR3 protein. The D gene is left open where the match is weak.

v_gene: TRBV7-2; d_gene: TRBD2; j_gene: TRBJ2-5; CDR3aa: CASSRRLAGGGETQYF
v_gene: TRBV25-1; d_gene: .; j_gene: TRBJ2-1; CDR3aa: CASSEVGVQFF
v_gene: TRBV7-9; d_gene: TRBD2; j_gene: TRBJ2-1; CDR3aa: CASSQGLAVYNEQFF
v_gene: TRBV6-5; d_gene: .; j_gene: TRBJ1-5; CDR3aa: CASRKQGIEDQPQHF
v_gene: TRBV2; d_gene: TRBD2; j_gene: TRBJ2-1; CDR3aa: CASGRPSGRDEQFF
v_gene: TRBV7-9; d_gene: .; j_gene: TRBJ2-2; CDR3aa: CASSDLTSGNTGELFF
v_gene: TRBV6-1; d_gene: .; j_gene: TRBJ2-6; CDR3aa: CASSEQVSGANVLTF
v_gene: TRBV30; d_gene: .; j_gene: TRBJ2-7; CDR3aa: CAWSVAGSYEQYF
v_gene: TRBV4-2; d_gene: .; j_gene: TRBJ1-3; CDR3aa: CASSQEHRVGATGNTIYF
v_gene: TRBV2; d_gene: .; j_gene: TRBJ2-7; CDR3aa: CASEGGGLPYEQYF
v_gene: TRBV19; d_gene: TRBD1; j_gene: TRBJ1-5; CDR3aa: CASSTTRDSYQPQHF
v_gene: TRBV28; d_gene: .; j_gene: TRBJ1-2; CDR3aa: CAIRNGNGYTF
v_gene: TRBV18; d_gene: .; j_gene: TRBJ2-1; CDR3aa: CASSRGKGTEQFF
v_gene: TRBV19; d_gene: .; j_gene: TRBJ1-5; CDR3aa: CASSRRGQISNQPQHF
v_gene: TRBV19; d_gene: .; j_gene: TRBJ2-1; CDR3aa: CASSIGRGRTANEQFF
v_gene: TRBV6-6; d_gene: TRBD1; j_gene: TRBJ1-6; CDR3aa: CASSYLQGAKDSPLHF
v_gene: TRBV15; d_gene: TRBD1; j_gene: TRBJ1-2; CDR3aa: CATSRPGTGNHGYTF
v_gene: TRBV10-1; d_gene: TRBD1; j_gene: TRBJ2-1; CDR3aa: CASSGSPDRAVHNEQFF
v_gene: TRBV5-1; d_gene: .; j_gene: TRBJ1-1; CDR3aa: CASSWQAMNTEAFF
v_gene: TRBV5-4; d_gene: .; j_gene: TRBJ2-4; CDR3aa: CASSLGSTGLAFKNIQYF
v_gene: TRBV5-1; d_gene: .; j_gene: TRBJ2-7; CDR3aa: CASSLVPGHVYEQYF
v_gene: TRBV11-2; d_gene: .; j_gene: TRBJ2-1; CDR3aa: CASSLGQSSYNEQFF
v_gene: TRBV27; d_gene: TRBD1; j_gene: TRBJ1-2; CDR3aa: CASSRRQGDGYTF
v_gene: TRBV28; d_gene: TRBD1; j_gene: TRBJ2-7; CDR3aa: CASSLAGGDEQYF
v_gene: TRBV5-1; d_gene: .; j_gene: TRBJ2-2; CDR3aa: CASSLAISGIANTGELFF
v_gene: TRBV27; d_gene: .; j_gene: TRBJ2-7; CDR3aa: CASSPRPDSYEQYF
v_gene: TRBV27; d_gene: .; j_gene: TRBJ1-2; CDR3aa: CASRSTGNYGYTF
v_gene: TRBV6-1; d_gene: .; j_gene: TRBJ1-6; CDR3aa: CASSEVTGNSPLHF
v_gene: TRBV5-6; d_gene: TRBD2; j_gene: TRBJ2-2; CDR3aa: CASSLMSSGGASNTGELFF
v_gene: TRBV6-5; d_gene: TRBD1; j_gene: TRBJ1-1; CDR3aa: CASSYRGSGGKTEAFF
v_gene: TRBV10-2; d_gene: .; j_gene: TRBJ1-2; CDR3aa: CASSERGGNYGYTF
v_gene: TRBV5-4; d_gene: TRBD1; j_gene: TRBJ2-3; CDR3aa: CASSSGQGARWTDTQYF
v_gene: TRBV19; d_gene: .; j_gene: TRBJ1-6; CDR3aa: CASSIQRGGNSPLHF
v_gene: TRBV2; d_gene: .; j_gene: TRBJ1-1; CDR3aa: CASSGTEAFF
v_gene: TRBV7-2; d_gene: .; j_gene: TRBJ1-5; CDR3aa: CASSLGQDQPQHF
v_gene: TRBV5-1; d_gene: TRBD2; j_gene: TRBJ2-1; CDR3aa: CASSSSGTSGREQFF
v_gene: TRBV28; d_gene: .; j_gene: TRBJ1-1; CDR3aa: CASSFLGGLNTEAFF
v_gene: TRBV5-5; d_gene: .; j_gene: TRBJ2-2; CDR3aa: CASSLDPSGNTGELFF
v_gene: TRBV7-2; d_gene: TRBD1; j_gene: TRBJ1-2; CDR3aa: CASSRPDRGDRSYGYTF
v_gene: TRBV6-1; d_gene: .; j_gene: TRBJ2-5; CDR3aa: CASTRRDLQETQYF
v_gene: TRBV30; d_gene: TRBD1; j_gene: TRBJ1-2; CDR3aa: CAWSTQGARRNGYTF
v_gene: TRBV5-6; d_gene: .; j_gene: TRBJ2-2; CDR3aa: CASSPLAILGELFF
v_gene: TRBV10-3; d_gene: TRBD1; j_gene: TRBJ2-1; CDR3aa: CAMAPGTGVGNEQFF
v_gene: TRBV6-5; d_gene: .; j_gene: TRBJ1-2; CDR3aa: CACGKSRRDGYTF
v_gene: TRBV9; d_gene: TRBD2; j_gene: TRBJ2-2; CDR3aa: CASSLGTSGRGELFF
v_gene: TRBV5-1; d_gene: .; j_gene: TRBJ1-1; CDR3aa: CASSLGEGTLNTEAFF
v_gene: TRBV7-9; d_gene: TRBD1; j_gene: TRBJ2-7; CDR3aa: CASSRDRGSEQYF
v_gene: TRBV6-4; d_gene: .; j_gene: TRBJ1-2; CDR3aa: CASSDPRLPGGGYTF